Described below is a single T cell receptor (beta chain) sequence and its context. Its matching antigen is unknown. Time point denoted: newly diagnosed GD, antithyroid drugs for less than 3 months. RNA isolated from PBMCs was used to make the TCR library. Through Arm-PCR of CDR3 regions and iRepertoire HTBI primers, TCR beta libraries were built. MiXCR was run by TCRdb on the multiplex PCR reads, yielding one entry per CDR3 protein. The sample records roughly 320,000 distinct CDR3 sequences, around 15% being singletons. This entry belongs to a study of regulatory T cells in long-lasting Graves disease. Study-wide results and limits: Persistent Graves' cases showed lower TCR diversity than newly diagnosed cases.

CDR3 length: 16 amino acids. CDR1 and CDR2 (germline): SGHRS, YFSETQ. V lost 5 bases, J lost 5 bases, and 16 bases stayed unmatched. These data were also reused for a study on T cells in Graves' hyperthyroidism and ophthalmopathy. That source adds: In patients aged 18 to 65, hyperthyroidism was newly diagnosed, with duration under 2 months. When the TCR CDR3 underwent first-round RT-PCR, the HTBI primer set was used. Among clonotypes expanded in thyroid above 0.001, most were also found in blood.

Sequencing used peripheral blood mononuclear cells (PBMCs), obtained at new diagnosis, from a patient treated with antithyroid drugs. The sequence was collected from a man aged 35-49 years with Graves disease. The chain carries TRBV5-1 and TRBJ2-7; 7 bases are shared with TRBD1. CDR3 DNA sequence: TGCGCCAGCAGAAAGGACAGGAGCCTCTTCGTAAACGAGCAGTACTTC. Protein product: CASRKDRSLFVNEQYF. Combining the CDR3 with reference TRBV5-1 and TRBJ2-7 gives the whole variable domain KAGVTQTPRYLIKTRGQQVTLSCSPISGHRSVSWYQQTPGQGLQFLFEYFSETQRNKGNFPGRFSGRQFSNSRSEMNVSTLELGDSALYLCASRKDRSLFVNEQYFGPGTRLTVT.